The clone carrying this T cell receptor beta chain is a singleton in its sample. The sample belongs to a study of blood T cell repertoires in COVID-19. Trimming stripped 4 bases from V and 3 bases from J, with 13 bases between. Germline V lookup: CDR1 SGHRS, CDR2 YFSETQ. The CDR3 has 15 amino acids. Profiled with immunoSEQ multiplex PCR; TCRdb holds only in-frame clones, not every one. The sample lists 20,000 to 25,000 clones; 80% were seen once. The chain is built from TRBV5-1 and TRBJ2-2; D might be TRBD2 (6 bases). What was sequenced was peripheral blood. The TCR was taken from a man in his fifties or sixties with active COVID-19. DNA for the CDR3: TGCGCCAGCAGCGTTATTAGCGGTGACACCGGGGAGCTGTTTTTT. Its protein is CASSVISGDTGELFF.